These 7 T cell receptor beta chains came from one sample sequenced in a study of T cells in women clearing cervical HPV infection. Clones were read by immunoSEQ multiplex PCR, and TCRdb kept only the in-frame ones, dropping some. The sample totals tens of thousands of clones; its top ten clones hold roughly 6.8%. The sample comprised blood buffy coat. The receptors shown here come from a woman aged 18-70 years with a cervical HPV16 infection that either progressed to CIN3+ or cleared (not recorded which).

The CDR3 sequence is CASRPRWGREGLETQYF. Incomplete CDR3 DNA: TGTGCCAGCAGGCCCCGTTGGGGGCGGGAGGGCCTTGAGACC. V usage is TRBV2 and J usage is TRBJ2-5, with 9 bases lining up with TRBD2. The read ends 3 residues early relative to the CDR3; the germline J gene fills the gap. Losses at the gene ends were 6 bases for V and 5 bases for J; bases not matched to a gene: 16. CDR3 length equals 17 residues. Germline V gene sequence: CDR1 SNHLY, CDR2 FYNNEI. Variable domain in full (rest from reference TRBV2 and TRBJ2-5): EPEVTQTPSHQVTQMGQEVILRCVPISNHLYFYWYRQILGQKVEFLVSFYNNEISEKSEIFDDQFSVERPDGSNFTLKIRSTKLEDSAMYFCASRPRWGREGLETQYFGPGTRLLVL.

Concerning this clone: The CDR3 extends 3 residues past the end of the read, so its final part is completed from the germline J gene. The chain combines TRBV10-3 with TRBJ2-1; D remains ambiguous. Trimming removed 7 bases at V and 3 bases at J, with 13 bases between. Per the germline V gene, CDR1 is ENHRY and CDR2 is SYGVKD. The CDR3 is 14 amino acids. The part of the CDR3 DNA that was read is TGTGCCATCAAATACTCCGATGTCTACAATGAG. Protein product: CAIKYSDVYNE. The entire CDR3 reads CAIKYSDVYNEQFF.

To note about this clone: The read ends 3 residues early relative to the CDR3; the germline J gene fills the gap. The chain uses TRBV30 and TRBJ2-1, with 7 bases that match TRBD2. The trim removed 5 bases at V and 5 bases at J, leaving 9 bases unmatched. Germline lookup yields CDR1 GTSNPN and CDR2 SVGIG (reference sequence). The CDR3 contains 14 residues. CDR3 loop: CAWGRDYLNNEQFF. Partial CDR3 DNA: TGTGCCTGGGGCCGGGACTACCTAAACAATGAG.

Concerning this clone itself: The read falls 3 residues short of the CDR3 end, and the missing part is taken from the germline J gene. The chain is built from TRBV10-3 and TRBJ2-4, with TRBD2 as a possible D gene (7 bases). This CDR3 has 16 residues. CDR1 ENHRY and CDR2 SYGVKD come from the germline V gene. CDR3 sequence: CAISEVEERGGETQYF. The part of the CDR3 DNA that was read is TGTGCCATCAGTGAAGTTGAGGAGAGAGGGGGGGAGACT.

About this clone itself: The read terminates 3 residues ahead of where the CDR3 ends, so the germline J gene completes it. V gene TRBV2 combines with J gene TRBJ1-4, with TRBD1 as a possible D gene (5 bases). Trimming removed 7 bases at V and 4 bases at J, with 25 bases between. Germline lookup yields CDR1 SNHLY and CDR2 FYNNEI. CDR3 length equals 18 residues. CDR3 residues: CASTLRGQALSGNEKLFF. CDR3 bases read: TGTGCCAGCACTCTAAGGGGTCAGGCTCTTTCGGGTAATGAAAAA.

Notes on this clone: The read is 3 residues too short to cover the CDR3 end, so that end is filled in from the germline J gene. This chain uses TRBV30 with TRBJ1-4, with a weak D call TRBD1 (6 bases). Between the trimmed V and J ends, which lost 0 bases and 7 bases, there was a span of 12 bases. Germline values: CDR1 GTSNPN, CDR2 SVGIG (reference sequence). The CDR3 is 14 amino acids. The CDR3 loop is CAWSVQGGGEKLFF. Partial CDR3 DNA: TGTGCCTGGAGTGTACAGGGAGGAGGTGAAAAA. The full variable domain, in which reference TRBV30 and TRBJ1-4 provide the parts outside the CDR3, is SQTIHQWPATLVQPVGSPLSLECTVEGTSNPNLYWYRQAAGRGLQLLFYSVGIGQISSEVPQNLSASRPQDRQFILSSKKLLLSDSGFYLCAWSVQGGGEKLFFGSGTQLSVL.

As regards this clone: Sequencing ends 3 residues short of the CDR3 end; the germline J gene provides the rest. J is TRBJ2-1 and V is TRBV19, with 7 bases that match TRBD2. The J segment lost 7 bases and the V segment lost 6 bases, leaving 6 bases of the junction unmatched. The V gene's germline CDR1 is LNHDA and CDR2 SQIVND (reference sequence). The CDR3 sequence is 13 residues long. Incomplete CDR3 DNA: TGTGCCAGTAGAGCGGGGTGGATGAATGAG. Its translation is CASRAGWMNE. The entire CDR3 reads CASRAGWMNEQFF.